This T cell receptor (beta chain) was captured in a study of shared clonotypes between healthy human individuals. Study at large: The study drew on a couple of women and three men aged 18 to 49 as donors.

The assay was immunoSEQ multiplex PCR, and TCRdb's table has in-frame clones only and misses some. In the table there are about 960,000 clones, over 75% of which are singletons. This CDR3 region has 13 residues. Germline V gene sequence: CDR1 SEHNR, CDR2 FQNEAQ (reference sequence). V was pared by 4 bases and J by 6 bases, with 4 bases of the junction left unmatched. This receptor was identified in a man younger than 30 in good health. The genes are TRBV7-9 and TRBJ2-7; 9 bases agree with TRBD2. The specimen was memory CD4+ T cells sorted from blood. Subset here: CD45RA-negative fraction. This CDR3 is CASSSGLAREQYF. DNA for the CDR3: TGTGCCAGCAGCTCCGGACTAGCGCGCGAGCAGTACTTC.